This T cell receptor (beta chain) was obtained from a study of blood T cell repertoires in COVID-19. TCRdb keeps only in-frame clones here, not all; method: immunoSEQ multiplex PCR. The sample contains 430,000 or so clones, around 87% of which appear only once. Germline V gene sequence: CDR1 KGHSH, CDR2 LQKENI. The trim removed 2 bases at V and 7 bases at J, leaving 5 bases unmatched. This CDR3 spans 15 amino acids. Sequencing was carried out using PBMCs or T cells enriched from blood (not recorded which). The TCR was taken from a woman aged 40 to 49 who had recovered from COVID-19. The gene calls are TRBV18 and TRBJ2-7; TRBD2 matches at 13 bases. The CDR3 DNA reads TGTGCCAGCTCACCAACTAGCGGGAGGGAGGTAGAGCAGTACTTC. This encodes CASSPTSGREVEQYF.